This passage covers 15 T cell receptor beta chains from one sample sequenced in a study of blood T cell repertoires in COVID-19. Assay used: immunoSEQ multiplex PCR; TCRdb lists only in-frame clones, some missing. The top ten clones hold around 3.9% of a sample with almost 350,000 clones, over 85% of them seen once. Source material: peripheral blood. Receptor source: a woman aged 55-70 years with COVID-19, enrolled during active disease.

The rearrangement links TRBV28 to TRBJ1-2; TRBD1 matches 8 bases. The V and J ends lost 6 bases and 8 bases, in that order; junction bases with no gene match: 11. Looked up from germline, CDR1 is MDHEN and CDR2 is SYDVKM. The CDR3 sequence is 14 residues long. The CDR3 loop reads CASSIGTGGRGYTF. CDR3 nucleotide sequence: TGTGCCAGCAGCATTGGGACAGGTGGGAGGGGCTACACCTTC.

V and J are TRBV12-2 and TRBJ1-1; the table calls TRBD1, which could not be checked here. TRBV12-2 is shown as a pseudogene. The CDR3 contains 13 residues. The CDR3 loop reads CASRGRTGTEAFF. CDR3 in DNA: TGTGCAAGTCGCGGGCGGACAGGGACTGAAGCTTTCTTT.

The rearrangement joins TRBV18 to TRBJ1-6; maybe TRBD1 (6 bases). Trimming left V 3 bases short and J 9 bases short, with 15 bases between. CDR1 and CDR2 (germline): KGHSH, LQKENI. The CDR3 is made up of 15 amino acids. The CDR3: CASSPSSGDVSPLHF. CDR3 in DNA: TGTGCCAGCTCACCTTCTTCAGGGGACGTTTCACCCCTCCACTTT.

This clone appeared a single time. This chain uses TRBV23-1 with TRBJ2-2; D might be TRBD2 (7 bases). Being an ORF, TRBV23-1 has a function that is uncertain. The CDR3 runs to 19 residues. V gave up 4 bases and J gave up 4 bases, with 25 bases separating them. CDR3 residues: CASSPFLRGGAAGTGELFF. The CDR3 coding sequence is TGCGCCAGCAGTCCGTTTCTTAGAGGGGGGGCGGCGGGCACCGGGGAGCTGTTTTTT.

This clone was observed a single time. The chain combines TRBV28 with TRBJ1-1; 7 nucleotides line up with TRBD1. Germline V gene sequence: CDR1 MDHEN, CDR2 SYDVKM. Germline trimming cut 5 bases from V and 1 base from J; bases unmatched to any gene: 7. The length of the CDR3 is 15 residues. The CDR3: CASSISGGQNTEAFF. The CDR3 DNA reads TGTGCCAGCAGTATATCAGGGGGACAGAACACTGAAGCTTTCTTT.

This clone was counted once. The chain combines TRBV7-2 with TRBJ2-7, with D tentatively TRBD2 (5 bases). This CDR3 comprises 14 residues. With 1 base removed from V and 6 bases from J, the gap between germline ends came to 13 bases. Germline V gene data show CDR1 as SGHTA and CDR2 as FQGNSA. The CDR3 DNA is TGTGCCAGCAGCTTAGAGGTCATTCGGGGCGAGCAGTACTTC. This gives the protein CASSLEVIRGEQYF. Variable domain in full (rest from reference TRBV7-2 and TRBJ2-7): GAGVSQSPSNKVTEKGKDVELRCDPISGHTALYWYRQSLGQGLEFLIYFQGNSAPDKSGLPSDRFSAERTGGSVSTLTIQRTQQEDSAVYLCASSLEVIRGEQYFGPGTRLTVT.

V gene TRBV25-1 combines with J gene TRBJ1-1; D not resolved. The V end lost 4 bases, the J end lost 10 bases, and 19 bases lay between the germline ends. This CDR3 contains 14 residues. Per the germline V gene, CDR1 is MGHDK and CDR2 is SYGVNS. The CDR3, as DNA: TGTGCCAGCAGTGCCCTCTGGGCCCCTATCGGAGCTTTCTTT. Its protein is CASSALWAPIGAFF.

The CDR3 sequence: CASLSGNTIYF. The DNA for the CDR3 is TGTGCCAGTCTCTCTGGAAACACCATATATTTT. The chain combines TRBV3-1 (or the pseudogene TRBV3-2) with TRBJ1-3, with D unclear. Germline V gene data show CDR1 as LGHDT and CDR2 as YNNKEL (reference sequence). V lost 9 bases, J lost 0 bases, and 3 bases lay in between. The CDR3 is 11 amino acids.

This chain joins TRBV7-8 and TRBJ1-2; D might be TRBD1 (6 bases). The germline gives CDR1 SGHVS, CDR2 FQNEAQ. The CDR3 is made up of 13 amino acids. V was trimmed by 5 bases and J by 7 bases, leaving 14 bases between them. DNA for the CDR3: TGTGCCAGCAGCCTACACCAGGGGACTGGCTACACCTTC. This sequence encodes CASSLHQGTGYTF. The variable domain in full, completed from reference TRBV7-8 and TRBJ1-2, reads GAGVSQSPRYKVAKRGQDVALRCDPISGHVSLFWYQQALGQGPEFLTYFQNEAQLDKSGLPSDRFFAERPEGSVSTLKIQRTQQEDSAVYLCASSLHQGTGYTFGSGTRLTVV.

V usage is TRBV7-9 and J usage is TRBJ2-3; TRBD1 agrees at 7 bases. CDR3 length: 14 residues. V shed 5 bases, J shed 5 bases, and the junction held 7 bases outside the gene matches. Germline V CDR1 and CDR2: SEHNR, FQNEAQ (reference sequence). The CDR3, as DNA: TGTGCCAGCAGCCAAGACAGGGTCCGAGATACGCAGTATTTT. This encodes CASSQDRVRDTQYF.

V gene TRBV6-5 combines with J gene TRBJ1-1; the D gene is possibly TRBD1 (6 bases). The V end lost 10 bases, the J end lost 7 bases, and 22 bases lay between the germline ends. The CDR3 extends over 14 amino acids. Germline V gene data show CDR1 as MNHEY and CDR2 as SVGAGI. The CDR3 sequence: CATEGVDTNGEAFF. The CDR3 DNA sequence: TGTGCCACCGAGGGGGTAGATACGAACGGTGAAGCTTTCTTT.

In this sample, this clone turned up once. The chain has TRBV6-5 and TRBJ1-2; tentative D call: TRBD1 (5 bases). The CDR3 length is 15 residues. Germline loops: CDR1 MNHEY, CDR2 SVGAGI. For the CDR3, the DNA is TGTCCCACAATTCCCAACCCCGACGGGGGGGGAGGCTACACCTTC. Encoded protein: CPTIPNPDGGGGYTF.

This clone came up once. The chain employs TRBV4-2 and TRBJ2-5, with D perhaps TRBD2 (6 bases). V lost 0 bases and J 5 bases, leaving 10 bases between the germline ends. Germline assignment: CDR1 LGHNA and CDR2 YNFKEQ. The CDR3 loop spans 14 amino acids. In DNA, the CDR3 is TGTGCCAGCAGCCAAGATGGGAGCGGGGAGACCCAGTACTTC. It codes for CASSQDGSGETQYF.

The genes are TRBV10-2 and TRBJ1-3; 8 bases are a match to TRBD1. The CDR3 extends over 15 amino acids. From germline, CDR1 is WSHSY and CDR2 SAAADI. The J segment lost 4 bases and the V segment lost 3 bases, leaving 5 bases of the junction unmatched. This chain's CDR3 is CASSDQGAMGNTIYF. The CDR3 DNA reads TGCGCCAGCAGTGATCAGGGGGCGATGGGAAACACCATATATTTT.

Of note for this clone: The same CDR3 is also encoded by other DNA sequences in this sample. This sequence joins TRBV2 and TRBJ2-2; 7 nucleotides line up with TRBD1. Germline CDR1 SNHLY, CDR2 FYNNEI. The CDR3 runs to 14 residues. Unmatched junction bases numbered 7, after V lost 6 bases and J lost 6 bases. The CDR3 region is CASRRQGDAGELFF. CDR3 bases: TGTGCCAGCAGGAGGCAGGGGGATGCCGGGGAGCTGTTTTTT.